These T cell receptor beta chains were read from a single sample in a study of blood T cell repertoires in COVID-19. Assay: immunoSEQ multiplex PCR; the TCRdb copy retains only in-frame clones and omits some. The sample includes nearly 250,000 clones, about 82% of them seen just once. The sequenced sample was peripheral blood. The receptors stem from a woman at least 80 years old with COVID-19, enrolled during active disease. Both conserved end residues are part of each CDR3. A D gene is named only where the DNA matches it firmly. Rows may omit the clone size; those that give it use once, few, many or a size class.

d_gene,abundance,j_gene,v_gene,CDR3nt,CDR3aa
NA,NA,TRBJ1-1,TRBV18,TGTGCCAGCTCACCAAAAGGGGGGAACACTGAAGCTTTCTTT,CASSPKGGNTEAFF
NA,NA,TRBJ1-1,TRBV12-3/TRBV12-4,TGTGCCAGTCTGGTGGGCCAAACAGCTTTCTTT,CASLVGQTAFF
TRBD2,NA,TRBJ2-5,TRBV19,TGTGCCAGTAGTATATCCCTAGCGGGGGGACAAGAGACCCAGTACTTC,CASSISLAGGQETQYF
TRBD1,few,TRBJ1-2,TRBV18,TGTGCCAGCTCACCGGGACAGCGGACCCAAAGCCTCTATGGCTACACCTTC,CASSPGQRTQSLYGYTF
NA,few,TRBJ1-3,TRBV30,TGTGCCTGGGCTGACAGAAACACCATATATTTT,CAWADRNTIYF
TRBD1,NA,TRBJ1-4,TRBV6-2/TRBV6-3,TGTGCCAGCAGCTCAATACCGGGACAGGGATATGAAAAACTGTTTTTT,CASSSIPGQGYEKLFF
NA,once,TRBJ2-1,TRBV2,TGTGCCAGCCGCATCGGGGGCTCCTACAATGAGCAGTTCTTC,CASRIGGSYNEQFF
TRBD1,once,TRBJ1-1,TRBV18,TGTGCCAGCTCACGGGAGACAGGGTTTGACACTGAAGCTTTCTTT,CASSRETGFDTEAFF
NA,NA,TRBJ2-2,TRBV4-1,TGCGCCAGCAGCCGGGGTGACAGTTACACCGGGGAGCTGTTTTTT,CASSRGDSYTGELFF
TRBD1,NA,TRBJ1-1,TRBV13,TGTGCCAGCAGCTTAGGGGACAGGGGAGTCACTGAAGCTTTCTTT,CASSLGDRGVTEAFF
TRBD1,NA,TRBJ1-2,TRBV6-1,TGTGCCAGCAGTGAACGGGACAGGGGAGGGTATGGCTACACCTTC,CASSERDRGGYGYTF
TRBD1,NA,TRBJ1-3,TRBV19,TGTGCCAGTAGTTACGACAGGGCCACTGGAAACACCATATATTTT,CASSYDRATGNTIYF
TRBD1,once,TRBJ1-5,TRBV4-1,TGCGCCAGCAGCCTGGACAGGGATGGCCCAGGGACGGTATCATGGAGCAATCAGCCCCAGCATTTT,CASSLDRDGPGTVSWSNQPQHF
TRBD2,NA,TRBJ2-3,TRBV11-2,TGTGCCACGGGGGGACTACGGTCAGATACGCAGTATTTT,CATGGLRSDTQYF
NA,NA,TRBJ1-1,TRBV2,TGTGCCAGCGCAGGACAGTTTAACACTGAAGCTTTCTTT,CASAGQFNTEAFF
TRBD2,NA,TRBJ2-3,TRBV4-1,TGCGCCAGCAGCCCCAGCAGCGGGGGGAGCACAGATACGCAGTATTTT,CASSPSSGGSTDTQYF
TRBD1,NA,TRBJ1-6,TRBV7-2,TGTGCCAGCAGCTGGTCCCGGGACAGGGTAAATTCACCCCTCCACTTT,CASSWSRDRVNSPLHF
NA,NA,TRBJ1-4,TRBV28,TGTGCCAGCAGTTTATTCGGTGCAACTAATGAAAAACTGTTTTTT,CASSLFGATNEKLFF
NA,NA,TRBJ2-6,TRBV6-5,TGTGCCAGCAGTTTCAGCGGGTTGGCTGGGGCCAACGTCCTGACTTTC,CASSFSGLAGANVLTF
NA,NA,TRBJ1-4,TRBV3-1/TRBV3-2,TGTGCCAGCAGCCGAAAAGGGGGGAGGGACGAAAAACTGTTTTTT,CASSRKGGRDEKLFF
TRBD2,NA,TRBJ2-1,TRBV19,TGTGCCAGTAGTCCCCTAGCGGGGGGTTACAATGAGCAGTTCTTC,CASSPLAGGYNEQFF
TRBD2,NA,TRBJ2-1,TRBV5-1,TGCGCCAGCAGCTTGTTCGCGGGGGGGCAGATAAAGCAGTTCTTC,CASSLFAGGQIKQFF
NA,NA,TRBJ1-4,TRBV7-5,TGTGTCAGAAGCCCCAATAAGCGGACTGCAAGAGTTGAAAAACTGTTTTTT,CVRSPNKRTARVEKLFF
NA,NA,TRBJ1-5,TRBV12-3/TRBV12-4,TGTGCCAGCAGTGGGGCGAGCAATCAGCCCCAGCATTTT,CASSGASNQPQHF
TRBD1,NA,TRBJ2-2,TRBV11-2,TGTGCCAGCAGCCCCGGGACAGGGGGCGACGCGAACACCGGGGAGCTGTTTTTT,CASSPGTGGDANTGELFF
TRBD1,NA,TRBJ2-1,TRBV19,TGTGCCAGTAGACAGGGGAATGAGCAGTTCTTC,CASRQGNEQFF
TRBD1,NA,TRBJ1-1,TRBV3-1/TRBV3-2,TGTGCCAGCCAAACGACAGGGACCAACACTGAAGCTTTCTTT,CASQTTGTNTEAFF
NA,NA,TRBJ1-2,TRBV19,TGTGCCAGTAGTATTGTCGGGGGTGGGAGCTATGGCTACACCTTC,CASSIVGGGSYGYTF
TRBD2,once,TRBJ2-1,TRBV11-2,TGTGCCAGCAGCCCCCGGGGGGGAATCTACAATGAGCAGTTCTTC,CASSPRGGIYNEQFF
TRBD1,NA,TRBJ2-5,TRBV28,TGTGCCAGCAGTTTAACAAGGGGGCTGGGGACCCAGTACTTC,CASSLTRGLGTQYF
NA,NA,TRBJ1-1,TRBV7-3,TGTGCCAGCAGCTTAACAGGGGTGAACACTGAAGCTTTCTTT,CASSLTGVNTEAFF
TRBD2,once,TRBJ2-1,TRBV19,TGTGCCAGTAGTATAGTCGCCTTCTGGACTAGCGGGGCTAATGAGCAGTTCTTC,CASSIVAFWTSGANEQFF
NA,NA,TRBJ1-6,TRBV7-9,TGTGCCAGCAGCTTGGGAGCGGCCGGTTCACCCCTCCACTTT,CASSLGAAGSPLHF
TRBD2,few,TRBJ2-7,TRBV4-1,TGCGCCAGCAGCCAAGGGGTTGTGGGAGCGGGGGGTAGATACGAGCAGTACTTC,CASSQGVVGAGGRYEQYF
NA,NA,TRBJ1-5,TRBV11-2,TGTGCCAGCAGCTTAGGGACTTCTTCCCAAGGGCCCCAGCATTTT,CASSLGTSSQGPQHF
NA,NA,TRBJ2-5,TRBV5-1,TGCGCCAGCAGCTTGGGCGGGCAGTCCCAAGAGACCCAGTACTTC,CASSLGGQSQETQYF
NA,NA,TRBJ2-6,TRBV27,TGTGCCAGCAGTTTTGGCGGGGCCAACGTCCTGACTTTC,CASSFGGANVLTF
TRBD1,few,TRBJ1-1,TRBV2,TGTGCCAGCAGATCCACAGGGGACACTGAAGCTTTCTTT,CASRSTGDTEAFF
NA,NA,TRBJ1-4,TRBV7-2,TGTGCCAGCAGCTTAGAGGGCAGGGCGACTGAAAAACTGTTTTTT,CASSLEGRATEKLFF
TRBD1,NA,TRBJ1-4,TRBV27,TGTGCCAGCAGGACAGGGTGGGAAAAACTGTTTTTT,CASRTGWEKLFF
NA,NA,TRBJ1-2,TRBV7-9,TGTGCCAGCGCCGAGGGGGTTTTTGGCTACACCTTC,CASAEGVFGYTF
TRBD1,NA,TRBJ1-1,TRBV5-4,TGTGCCAGCAGCTCCCGACAGGGTCTGAGCACTGAAGCTTTCTTT,CASSSRQGLSTEAFF
TRBD1,NA,TRBJ1-1,TRBV27,TGTGCCAGCGGGACCCGGACAGGTCCGGCTGAAGCTTTCTTT,CASGTRTGPAEAFF
NA,NA,TRBJ2-3,TRBV21-1,TGTGCCAGCAGTTTTTCCCCTTCCGTAGGACAGGGGTTCACAGATACGCAGTATTTT,CASSFSPSVGQGFTDTQYF
TRBD1,NA,TRBJ1-5,TRBV3-1/TRBV3-2,TGTGCCAGCAGTCCAGGGGGAGCTAGCAATCAGCCCCAGCATTTT,CASSPGGASNQPQHF
TRBD2,NA,TRBJ2-5,TRBV6-4,TGTGCCAGCAGTGATTCCGGACTAGCGGGGGACCAAGAGACCCAGTACTTC,CASSDSGLAGDQETQYF
NA,NA,TRBJ1-4,TRBV28,TGTGCCAGCAGTTTGCGGCAAAGTAATGAAAAACTGTTTTTT,CASSLRQSNEKLFF
NA,once,TRBJ2-2,TRBV27,TGTGCCAGCAGTCCCCTAGTACAGGGATTCGGCACCGGGGAGCTGTTTTTT,CASSPLVQGFGTGELFF
NA,once,TRBJ1-6,TRBV5-1,TGCGCCAGCAGCTCTAACAGGGTCGGTGGCTCACCCCTCCACTTT,CASSSNRVGGSPLHF